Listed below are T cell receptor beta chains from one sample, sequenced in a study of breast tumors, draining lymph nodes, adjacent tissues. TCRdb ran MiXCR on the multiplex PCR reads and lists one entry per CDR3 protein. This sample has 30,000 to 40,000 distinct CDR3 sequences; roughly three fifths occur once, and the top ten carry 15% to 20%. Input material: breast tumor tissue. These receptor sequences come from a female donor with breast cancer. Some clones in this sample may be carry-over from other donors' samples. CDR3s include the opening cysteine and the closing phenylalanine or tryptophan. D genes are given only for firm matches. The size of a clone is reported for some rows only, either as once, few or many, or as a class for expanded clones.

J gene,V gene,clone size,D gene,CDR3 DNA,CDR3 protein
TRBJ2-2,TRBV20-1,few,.,TGCAGTGCTAGATTGACTAGTTCCGGGGAGCTGTTTTTT,CSARLTSSGELFF
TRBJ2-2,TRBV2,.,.,TGTGCCAGCAGTGAAGCAAGCCAGACGGACTCTAGCGGCGATGGGAAGGGGGGCGGGGAGCTGTTTTTT,CASSEASQTDSSGDGKGGGELFF
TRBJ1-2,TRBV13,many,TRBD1,TGTGCCAGCAGCTTACAGGGGGGAGGCGGCTACACCTTC,CASSLQGGGGYTF
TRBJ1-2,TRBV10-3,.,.,TGTGCCAGCAGCCAACAGGCGGGCTATGGCTACACCTTC,CASSQQAGYGYTF
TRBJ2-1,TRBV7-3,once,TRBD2,TGTGCCAGCAGCTTCCGGACTAGCGGGAGGAATGAGCAGCTCTTC,CASSFRTSGRNEQLF
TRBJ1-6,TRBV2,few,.,TGTGCCAGCAGTGAAGCGCTCCCTCACGGGGATTCACCCCTCCACTTT,CASSEALPHGDSPLHF
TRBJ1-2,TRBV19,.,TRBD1,TGTGCCAGTAGTCCCAGGGGGATCGTCTATGGCTACACCTTC,CASSPRGIVYGYTF
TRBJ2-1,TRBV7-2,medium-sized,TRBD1,TGTGCCAGCAGCTTAGGAGGGACAGGGGGGATCAATGAGCAGTTCTTC,CASSLGGTGGINEQFF
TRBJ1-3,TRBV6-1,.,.,TGTGCCAGCAGTGAAGCGGCTTACTCTGGAAACACCATATATTTT,CASSEAAYSGNTIYF
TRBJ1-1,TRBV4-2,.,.,TGTGCCAGCAGCCAAGTGCGCGGGGGGGCAGGAAACACTGAAGCTTTCTTT,CASSQVRGGAGNTEAFF
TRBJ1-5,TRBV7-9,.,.,TGTGCCAGCAGCTTGCTCGCAGGCGGGTCGGGGCCCCAGCATTTT,CASSLLAGGSGPQHF
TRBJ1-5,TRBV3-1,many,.,TGTGCCAGCAGCCAAGGTGGGGCAGGGAACCAGCCCCAGCATTTT,CASSQGGAGNQPQHF
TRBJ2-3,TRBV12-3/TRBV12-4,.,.,TGTGCCAGCAGCCCCGCTTATAGCACAGATACGCAGTATTTT,CASSPAYSTDTQYF
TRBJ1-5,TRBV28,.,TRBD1,TGTGCCACCCGGACAGGGTCCCTTAGCAATCAGCCCCAGCATTTT,CATRTGSLSNQPQHF
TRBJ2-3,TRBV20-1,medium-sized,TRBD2,TGCAGTGCTAGGGGAATCAGCGGGAGGCAGGCAGATACGCAGTATTTT,CSARGISGRQADTQYF
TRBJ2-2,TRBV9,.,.,TGTGCCAGCAGCAGAACGTGGACGGCGAACACCGGGGAGCTGTTTTTT,CASSRTWTANTGELFF
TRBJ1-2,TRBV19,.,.,TGTGCCAGTAGTGTCGAGGGTGGCTACACCTTC,CASSVEGGYTF
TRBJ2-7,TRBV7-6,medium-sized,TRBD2,TGTGCCAGCAGCTTAAGACCCGGGGGGGACGCCTACGAGCAGTACTTC,CASSLRPGGDAYEQYF
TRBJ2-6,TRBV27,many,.,TGTGCCAGCAGTTTAGGACTGAGCTCTGGGGCCAACGTCCTGACTTTC,CASSLGLSSGANVLTF
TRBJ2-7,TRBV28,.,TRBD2,TGTGCCAGCAGTCCCTACGGACTAGCGGGAGTCTACGAGCAGTACTTC,CASSPYGLAGVYEQYF
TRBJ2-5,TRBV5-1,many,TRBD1,TGCGCCAGCAGCTTGGAGGACAGGGGAGACACCCAGTACTTC,CASSLEDRGDTQYF
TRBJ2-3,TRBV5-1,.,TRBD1,TGCGCCAGCAGCCCGCGGGACAGGGTCGGGGATACGCAGTATTTT,CASSPRDRVGDTQYF
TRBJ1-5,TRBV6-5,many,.,TGTGCCAGCAGTCACTCGCCAAGCAATCAGCCCCAGCATTTT,CASSHSPSNQPQHF
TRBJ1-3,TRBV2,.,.,TGTGCCAGCAGTGAAGAGGTTTACTCTGGAAACACCATATATTTT,CASSEEVYSGNTIYF